This T cell receptor beta chain was found in a study of response to subunit inactivated influenza vaccine. Findings and caveats of the study: Few additional T cells are recruited per seasonal influenza vaccination, authors suggested.

Looked up from germline, CDR1 is MNHNS and CDR2 is SASEGT. The V gene end was trimmed by 6 bases and the J gene end by 2 bases; junction bases not matched to a gene: 5. The CDR3 length is 15 residues. This clonotype showed up just a few times. No antigen is known for it. TCRdb reprocessed the RT-PCR reads with MiXCR, giving one entry per CDR3 protein. Seen here are roughly 620,000 distinct CDR3 sequences, around 11% observed once, and the top ten hold approximately 9.9%. This same sample was also taken into another study, of T cells expressing NK-cell markers. According to that study: Production of TCR beta cDNA relied on 5'RACE template switching with UMIs. The TCR beta repertoires originated in sorted CD3+CD56+NKG2C+, CD3+CD56+NKG2C- and CD3+CD56-NKG2C+ T cells. Dominant NKG2C+ clonotypes were found to form about 1.0-7.0% of CD8+ T cells in a handful of donors.

This clonotype was obtained from a man aged 45-65 years who received an inactivated influenza vaccine. The chain uses TRBV6-1 and TRBJ2-7, with 12 bases lining up with TRBD2. Here the sequenced sample was PBMCs from blood, taken on the day of vaccination. As DNA, the CDR3 is TGTGCCAGCAGAAAGACTAGCGGGGGTGCCTACGAGCAGTACTTC. Its translation: CASRKTSGGAYEQYF.